A single sample is the source of the 30 T cell receptor beta chains below, sequenced in a study of T cell changes during pregnancy in multiple sclerosis. Produced via immunoSEQ multiplex PCR; TCRdb's table is partial and in-frame only. The sample has around 70,000 clones; approximately 91% are singletons. Sequencing used peripheral blood, obtained in the third trimester of pregnancy. These receptors all stem from a female donor with multiple sclerosis, enrolled in a pregnancy study.

The genes are TRBV25-1 and TRBJ2-3; maybe TRBD1 (5 bases). Germline V lookup: CDR1 MGHDK, CDR2 SYGVNS. Deletions cut 5 bases from V and 5 bases from J, with 14 bases between. The CDR3 consists of 14 residues. CDR3 sequence (DNA): TGTGCCAGCAGTCAGGGTCAGTGGGTAGATACGCAGTATTTT. Translating gives CASSQGQWVDTQYF.

The chain uses TRBV9 and TRBJ1-1; D gene ambiguous. This CDR3 has 13 residues. Germline V gives CDR1 SGDLS, CDR2 YYNGEE. V lost 3 bases, J lost 1 base, and 7 bases lay in between. DNA for the CDR3: TGTGCCAGCAGCGCCACATCGAACACTGAAGCTTTCTTT. Protein sequence: CASSATSNTEAFF.

V usage is TRBV29-1 and J usage is TRBJ1-1; no firm D call. Trimming took 3 bases from V and 8 from J, leaving 13 bases between them. Germline V gene lookup returns CDR1 SQVTM and CDR2 ANQGSEA. This CDR3 is 12 amino acids long. CDR3: CSVDPRDAEAFF. The CDR3 DNA reads as TGCAGCGTTGACCCGAGAGATGCGGAAGCTTTCTTT.

This clone came up once. The V call is TRBV19, the J call TRBJ1-2, with D tentatively TRBD1 (6 bases). V was shortened by 7 bases and J by 3 bases, with 15 bases between the two germline ends. Germline CDR1 is LNHDA and CDR2 is SQIVND (reference sequence). The CDR3 length is 14 residues. The CDR3 protein is CASKNEQGYYGYTF. CDR3 nucleotide sequence: TGTGCCAGTAAAAACGAACAGGGTTACTATGGCTACACCTTC.

This clone showed up just once. The chain combines TRBV5-6 with TRBJ1-1; 8 bases align to TRBD1. CDR3 length: 17 amino acids. The V gene end was trimmed by 2 bases and the J gene end by 0 bases; junction bases not matched to a gene: 9. Germline CDR1 SGHDT, CDR2 YYEEEE. The CDR3 sequence is CASSLNDRGQMNTEAFF. The CDR3 nucleotides are TGTGCCAGCAGCTTAAATGACAGGGGACAGATGAACACTGAAGCTTTCTTT.

The chain combines TRBV28 with TRBJ1-2; D might be TRBD1 (5 bases). The CDR3 has 14 residues. Trimming pared 2 bases from V and 7 bases from J, leaving 14 bases between. Germline V gene data show CDR1 as MDHEN and CDR2 as SYDVKM. The CDR3 protein is CASSLAGSRSGYTF. The DNA of the CDR3 is TGTGCCAGCAGTTTAGCAGGGTCTCGTAGTGGCTACACCTTC.

This chain links TRBV5-1 with TRBJ1-1, with unresolved D. The length of the CDR3 is 13 residues. The V gene's germline CDR1 is SGHRS and CDR2 YFSETQ. With 2 bases removed from V and 1 base from J, the gap between germline ends came to 6 bases. CDR3 nucleotides: TGCGCCAGCAGCTTTCGGGGGAACACTGAAGCTTTCTTT. Encoded protein: CASSFRGNTEAFF. Looking up the rest from reference TRBV5-1 and TRBJ1-1 gives the full variable domain: KAGVTQTPRYLIKTRGQQVTLSCSPISGHRSVSWYQQTPGQGLQFLFEYFSETQRNKGNFPGRFSGRQFSNSRSEMNVSTLELGDSALYLCASSFRGNTEAFFGQGTRLTVV.

The V call is TRBV5-4, the J call TRBJ2-1; 7 bases line up with TRBD1. V was pared by 2 bases and J by 2 bases, with 4 bases of the junction left unmatched. This CDR3 is 15 amino acids long. The germline gives CDR1 SGHNT, CDR2 YYREEE (reference sequence). As DNA, the CDR3 is TGTGCCAGCAGCTTACAGGACAGGCCCTACAATGAGCAGTTCTTC. Amino acids: CASSLQDRPYNEQFF.

The CDR3 reads CAISTRTENYGYTF. CDR3 nucleotides: TGTGCCATCAGTACCCGGACAGAGAACTATGGCTACACCTTC. The chain couples TRBV10-3 to TRBJ1-2, with a weak D call TRBD1 (6 bases). The CDR3 spans 14 residues. CDR1 and CDR2 from the germline V gene are ENHRY and SYGVKD. V lost 5 bases and J lost 2, with 12 bases in between.

The V gene is TRBV6-4, the J gene TRBJ1-6; TRBD1 might be the D (6 bases). The V end lost 6 bases, the J end lost 9 bases, and 15 bases lay between the germline ends. The germline CDR1 and CDR2 sequences are MRHNA and SNTAGT. The CDR3 is made up of 14 amino acids. The CDR3 DNA reads as TGTGCCAGCAGCCTTACAGGGTCTGGTTCACCCCTCCACTTT. Protein: CASSLTGSGSPLHF.

This clone occurred once. The chain carries TRBV10-3 and TRBJ1-1, with D perhaps matching TRBD1 (5 bases). CDR1 is ENHRY and CDR2 is SYGVKD in the germline V gene. The CDR3 consists of 11 residues. V dropped 10 bases and J dropped 5 bases, with 11 bases sitting between them. The CDR3 region is CATQASTEAFF. CDR3 DNA sequence: TGTGCCACACAGGCGTCAACTGAAGCTTTCTTT.

The chain links TRBV5-6 to TRBJ1-1; D is unresolved. V was pared by 0 bases and J by 3 bases, with 6 bases between. Germline CDR1 and CDR2: SGHDT and YYEEEE. The CDR3 runs to 13 residues. CDR3 DNA sequence: TGTGCCAGCAGCTTGGAGCCCTACACTGAAGCTTTCTTT. Translated, it gives CASSLEPYTEAFF.

The chain recombines TRBV19 with TRBJ1-1; D not resolved. Trimming cost V 2 bases and J 2 bases, with 12 bases left between them. The CDR3 extends over 15 amino acids. Germline CDR1 and CDR2: LNHDA and SQIVND (reference sequence). CDR3 protein: CASSILSRYNTEAFF. Written as DNA, the CDR3 is TGTGCCAGTAGTATATTAAGCCGGTACAACACTGAAGCTTTCTTT.

The rearrangement links TRBV29-1 to TRBJ2-1; D possibly corresponds to TRBD1 (5 bases). CDR1 and CDR2 (germline): SQVTM, ANQGSEA. Trimming removed 7 bases at V and 2 bases at J, with 15 bases between. The CDR3 has 14 residues. CDR3 protein: CSGSRQRTYNEQFF. The DNA of the CDR3 is TGCAGCGGGTCGCGACAGCGAACCTACAATGAGCAGTTCTTC.

CDR3 sequence (DNA): TGTGCCAGCAGTTTCTCCGGGACAGCCTCCTACGAGCAGTACTTC. Amino acids: CASSFSGTASYEQYF. This chain joins TRBV6-5 and TRBJ2-7, with TRBD1 matching 7 bases. This CDR3 has 15 amino acids. The J segment lost 0 bases and the V segment lost 4 bases, leaving 6 bases of the junction unmatched. Germline V CDR1 and CDR2: MNHEY, SVGAGI.

This chain connects TRBV6-5 to TRBJ2-5; 8 bases are a match to TRBD2. Trimming cost V 6 bases and J 4 bases; bases outside gene matches: 7. Per the germline V gene, CDR1 is MNHEY and CDR2 is SVGAGI. The CDR3 spans 14 residues. CDR3 amino acids: CASSLGGGRETQYF. The DNA for the CDR3 is TGTGCCAGCAGCCTCGGGGGGGGGAGAGAGACCCAGTACTTC.

The gene calls are TRBV7-6 and TRBJ2-7; the match to TRBD1 covers 9 bases. The germline gives CDR1 SGHVS, CDR2 FNYEAQ. This CDR3 comprises 14 residues. Trimming removed 6 bases from V and 2 bases from J; junction bases left unmatched: 5. DNA of the CDR3: TGTGCCAGCAGTTTGGGGACAGGGCCCTACGAGCAGTACTTC. Translation: CASSLGTGPYEQYF. Variable domain in full (rest from reference TRBV7-6 and TRBJ2-7): GAGVSQSPRYKVTKRGQDVALRCDPISGHVSLYWYRQALGQGPEFLTYFNYEAQQDKSGLPNDRFSAERPEGSISTLTIQRTEQRDSAMYRCASSLGTGPYEQYFGPGTRLTVT.

V and J are TRBV6-4 and TRBJ2-3; the D is unclear. Between the trimmed V and J ends, which lost 0 bases and 1 base, there was a span of 5 bases. The CDR3 contains 14 residues. The germline V gene encodes CDR1 MRHNA and CDR2 SNTAGT. The CDR3 spells CASSDSPGTDTQYF. The DNA for the CDR3 is TGTGCCAGCAGTGACTCCCCCGGCACAGATACGCAGTATTTT.

This clone was observed a handful of times. This chain connects TRBV5-1 to TRBJ1-2, with 10 bases identical to TRBD1. The CDR3 contains 19 residues. Germline-derived CDR1 and CDR2 are SGHRS and YFSETQ. V dropped 0 bases and J dropped 4; count of bases not matched to a gene: 15. The CDR3 loop is CASSLEVPGQGLPGYGYTF. CDR3 nucleotides: TGCGCCAGCAGCTTGGAAGTCCCGGGACAGGGGCTCCCTGGCTATGGCTACACCTTC.

The chain links TRBV7-9 to TRBJ2-7, with 10 positions matching TRBD1. V was clipped by 9 bases and J by 3 bases; unmatched bases: 5. The CDR3 covers 13 residues. Germline CDR1 and CDR2: SEHNR and FQNEAQ (reference sequence). Written as DNA, the CDR3 is TGTGCCAGTTCACGGGACAGGGGCTACGAGCAGTACTTC. It codes for CASSRDRGYEQYF.

V gene TRBV5-1 combines with J gene TRBJ2-1; 8 nucleotides line up with TRBD2. V lost 4 bases and J lost 7; bases outside the gene matches: 10. The CDR3 is 15 residues long. The germline V gene encodes CDR1 SGHRS and CDR2 YFSETQ. CDR3 protein: CASSGGGSGANEQFF. In DNA, the CDR3 is TGCGCCAGCAGCGGAGGGGGTAGCGGGGCTAATGAGCAGTTCTTC.

The chain joins TRBV7-9 to TRBJ1-2; TRBD1 matches 7 bases. Germline CDR1 and CDR2: SEHNR and FQNEAQ (reference sequence). With V trimmed by 6 bases and J by 1 base, 8 bases remained unmatched. The CDR3 covers 15 residues. CDR3 sequence reads: CASRGQKVFNYGYTF. The CDR3 DNA reads as TGTGCCAGCAGGGGACAGAAGGTGTTTAACTATGGCTACACCTTC.

The J gene is TRBJ1-1, the V gene TRBV5-6; 7 bases match TRBD1. Germline V gives CDR1 SGHDT, CDR2 YYEEEE. J lost 6 bases, V lost 4 bases, and 3 bases had no gene match. There are 12 residues in the CDR3. The CDR3 loop reads CASSQQGSEAFF. CDR3 bases: TGTGCCAGCAGCCAACAGGGGTCTGAAGCTTTCTTT.

The rearrangement links TRBV6-1 to TRBJ2-7; TRBD1 matches at 9 bases. Trimming removed 6 bases from V and 7 bases from J; junction bases left unmatched: 7. The CDR3 runs 13 residues. Germline assignment: CDR1 MNHNS and CDR2 SASEGT. The chain's CDR3 is CASRGQGLGEQYF. CDR3 nucleotide sequence: TGTGCCAGCAGGGGACAGGGATTAGGTGAGCAGTACTTC.

V is TRBV7-9 and J is TRBJ1-5; no clear D. Looked up from germline, CDR1 is SEHNR and CDR2 is FQNEAQ (reference sequence). The CDR3 is 14 amino acids. The V end lost 5 bases, the J end lost 4 bases, and 12 bases lay between the germline ends. The chain's CDR3 is CASSREDFNQPQHF. The CDR3 region has the DNA TGTGCCAGCAGCAGGGAGGACTTTAATCAGCCCCAGCATTTT.

V usage is TRBV10-3 and J usage is TRBJ2-5; 13 bases are a match to TRBD2. V shed 6 bases, J shed 4 bases, and the junction held 11 bases outside the gene matches. Germline CDR1 ENHRY, CDR2 SYGVKD. The CDR3 loop spans 17 amino acids. The CDR3 DNA is TGTGCCATCAGCCGGACTAGCGGGGGCCTTGGGGGAGAGACCCAGTACTTC. Translated, it gives CAISRTSGGLGGETQYF.

The chain employs TRBV28 and TRBJ2-7; tentatively, D is TRBD1 (6 bases). There are 12 residues in the CDR3. Germline V gene data show CDR1 as MDHEN and CDR2 as SYDVKM. Trimming pared 7 bases from V and 6 bases from J, leaving 13 bases between. This CDR3 reads CASTYTGSEQYF. The CDR3 region has the DNA TGTGCCAGCACCTATACAGGGTCCGAGCAGTACTTC. Supplemented by reference TRBV28 and TRBJ2-7, the full variable domain reads DVKVTQSSRYLVKRTGEKVFLECVQDMDHENMFWYRQDPGLGLRLIYFSYDVKMKEKGDIPEGYSVSREKKERFSLILESASTNQTSMYLCASTYTGSEQYFGPGTRLTVT.

The chain links TRBV9 to TRBJ1-1; D is possibly TRBD1 (5 bases). The CDR3 extends over 14 amino acids. Trimming removed 4 bases from V and 4 bases from J, with 14 bases in between. Germline V CDR1 and CDR2: SGDLS, YYNGEE. The CDR3 loop is CASSSKSGGTEAFF. For the CDR3, the DNA is TGTGCCAGCAGCTCTAAAAGCGGGGGCACTGAAGCTTTCTTT. The whole variable domain, filled in from reference TRBV9 and TRBJ1-1, reads DSGVTQTPKHLITATGQRVTLRCSPRSGDLSVYWYQQSLDQGLQFLIQYYNGEERAKGNILERFSAQQFPDLHSELNLSSLELGDSALYFCASSSKSGGTEAFFGQGTRLTVV.

This rearrangement joins TRBV5-6 to TRBJ1-2, with TRBD1 matching over 7 bases. Per the germline V gene, CDR1 is SGHDT and CDR2 is YYEEEE. The CDR3 consists of 14 residues. Trimming took 0 bases from V and 4 from J; bases not matched to a gene: 3. CDR3 region: CASSLEGASYGYTF. The CDR3, as DNA: TGTGCCAGCAGCTTGGAGGGGGCCAGCTATGGCTACACCTTC.

This chain connects TRBV19 to TRBJ1-5, with a possible D match to TRBD1 (6 bases). V lost 1 base to trimming and J lost 7 bases, with 11 bases between them. CDR3 size: 14 residues. The germline V gene encodes CDR1 LNHDA and CDR2 SQIVND (reference sequence). CDR3 residues: CASSIGAGAQPQHF. The CDR3 DNA is TGTGCCAGTAGTATAGGGGCAGGGGCACAGCCCCAGCATTTT. Filled out from reference TRBV19 and TRBJ1-5, the complete variable domain reads DGGITQSPKYLFRKEGQNVTLSCEQNLNHDAMYWYRQDPGQGLRLIYYSQIVNDFQKGDIAEGYSVSREKKESFPLTVTSAQKNPTAFYLCASSIGAGAQPQHFGDGTRLSIL.